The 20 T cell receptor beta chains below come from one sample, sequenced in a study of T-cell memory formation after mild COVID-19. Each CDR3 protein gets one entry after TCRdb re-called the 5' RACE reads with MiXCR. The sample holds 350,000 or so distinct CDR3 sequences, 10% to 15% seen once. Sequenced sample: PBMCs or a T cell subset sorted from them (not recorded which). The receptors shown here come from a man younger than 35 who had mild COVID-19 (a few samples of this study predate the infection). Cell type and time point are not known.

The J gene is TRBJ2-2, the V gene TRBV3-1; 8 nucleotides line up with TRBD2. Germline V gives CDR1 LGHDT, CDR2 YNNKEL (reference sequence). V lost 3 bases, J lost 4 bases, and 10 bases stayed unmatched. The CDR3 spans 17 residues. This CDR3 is CASSHNSRGVFTGELFF. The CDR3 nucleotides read TGTGCCAGCAGCCATAATTCGCGGGGGGTATTCACCGGGGAGCTGTTTTTT.

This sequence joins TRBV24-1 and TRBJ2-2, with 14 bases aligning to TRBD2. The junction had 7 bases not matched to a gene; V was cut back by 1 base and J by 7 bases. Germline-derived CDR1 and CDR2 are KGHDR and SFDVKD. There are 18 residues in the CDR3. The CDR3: CATSDFPGTSGGFGELFF. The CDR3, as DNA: TGTGCCACCAGTGATTTTCCTGGGACTAGCGGGGGCTTCGGGGAGCTGTTTTTT.

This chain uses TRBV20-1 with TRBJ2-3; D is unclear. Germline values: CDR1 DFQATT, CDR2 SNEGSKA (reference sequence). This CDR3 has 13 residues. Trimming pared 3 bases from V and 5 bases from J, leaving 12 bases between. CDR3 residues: CSARGRTGDTQYF. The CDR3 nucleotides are TGCAGTGCTAGGGGAAGGACCGGAGATACGCAGTATTTT.

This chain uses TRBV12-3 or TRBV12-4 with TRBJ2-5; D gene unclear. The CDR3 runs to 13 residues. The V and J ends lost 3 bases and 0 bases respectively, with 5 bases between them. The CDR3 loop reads CASSFRYQETQYF. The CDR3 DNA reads TGTGCCAGCAGTTTTCGCTACCAAGAGACCCAGTACTTC.

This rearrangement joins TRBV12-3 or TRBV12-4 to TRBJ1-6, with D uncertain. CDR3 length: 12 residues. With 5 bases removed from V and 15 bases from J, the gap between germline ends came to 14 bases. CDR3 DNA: TGTGCCAGCAGTGCCGGCCCCTCGGGCCTCCACTTT. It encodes CASSAGPSGLHF.

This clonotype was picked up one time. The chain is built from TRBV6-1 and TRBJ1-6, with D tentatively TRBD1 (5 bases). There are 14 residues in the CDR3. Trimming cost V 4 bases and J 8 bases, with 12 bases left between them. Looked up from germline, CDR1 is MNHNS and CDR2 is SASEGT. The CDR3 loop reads CASSAQRGDSPLHF. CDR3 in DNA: TGTGCCAGCAGTGCACAACGGGGCGATTCACCCCTCCACTTT.

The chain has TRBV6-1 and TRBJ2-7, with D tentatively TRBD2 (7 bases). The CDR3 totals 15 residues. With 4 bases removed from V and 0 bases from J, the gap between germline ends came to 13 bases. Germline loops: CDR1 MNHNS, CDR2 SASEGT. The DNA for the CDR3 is TGTGCCAGCAGTGCATTGGGGGGGCACTCCTACGAGCAGTACGTC. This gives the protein CASSALGGHSYEQYV.

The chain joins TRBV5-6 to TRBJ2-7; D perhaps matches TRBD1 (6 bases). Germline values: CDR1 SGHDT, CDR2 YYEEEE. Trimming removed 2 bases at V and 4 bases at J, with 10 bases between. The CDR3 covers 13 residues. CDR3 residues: CASSFRGRYEQYF. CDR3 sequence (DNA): TGTGCCAGCAGCTTCAGGGGTCGGTACGAGCAGTACTTC.

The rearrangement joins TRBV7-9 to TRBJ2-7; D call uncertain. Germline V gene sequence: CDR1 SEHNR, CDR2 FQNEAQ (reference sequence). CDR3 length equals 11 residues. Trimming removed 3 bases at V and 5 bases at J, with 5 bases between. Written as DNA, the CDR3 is TGTGCCAGCAGCTTCCCTGACGAGCAGTACTTC. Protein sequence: CASSFPDEQYF.

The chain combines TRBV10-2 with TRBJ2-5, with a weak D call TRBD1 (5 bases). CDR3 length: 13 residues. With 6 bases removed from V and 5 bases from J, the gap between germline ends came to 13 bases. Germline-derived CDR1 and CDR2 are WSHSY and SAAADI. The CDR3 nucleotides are TGCGCCAGCAGCACCCCAGGGTTGGAGACCCAGTACTTC. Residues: CASSTPGLETQYF.

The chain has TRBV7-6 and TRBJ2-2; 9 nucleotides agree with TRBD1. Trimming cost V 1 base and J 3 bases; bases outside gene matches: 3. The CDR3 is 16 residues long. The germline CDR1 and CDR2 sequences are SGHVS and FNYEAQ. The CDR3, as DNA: TGTGCCAGCAGCTTAGATGGGACAGGGCACACCGGGGAGCTGTTTTTT. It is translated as CASSLDGTGHTGELFF.

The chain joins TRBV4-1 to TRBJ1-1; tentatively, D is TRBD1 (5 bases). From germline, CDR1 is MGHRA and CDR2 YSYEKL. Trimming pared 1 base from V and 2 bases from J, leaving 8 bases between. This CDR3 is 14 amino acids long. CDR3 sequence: CASSQGGYNTEAFF. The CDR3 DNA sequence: TGCGCCAGCAGCCAAGGGGGGTACAACACTGAAGCTTTCTTT.

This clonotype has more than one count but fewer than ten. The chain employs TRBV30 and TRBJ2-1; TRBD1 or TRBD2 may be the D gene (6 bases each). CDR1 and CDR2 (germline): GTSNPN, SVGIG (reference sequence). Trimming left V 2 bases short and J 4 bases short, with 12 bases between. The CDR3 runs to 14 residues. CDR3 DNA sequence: TGTGCCTGGAGTTTTGGGGGGCAATACAATGAGCAGTTCTTC. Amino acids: CAWSFGGQYNEQFF.

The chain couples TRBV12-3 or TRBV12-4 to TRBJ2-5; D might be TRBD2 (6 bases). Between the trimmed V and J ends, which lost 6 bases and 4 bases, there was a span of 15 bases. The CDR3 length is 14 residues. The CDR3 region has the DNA TGTGCCAGCAGCCTGGAGGGATCTAGAGAGACCCAGTACTTC. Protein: CASSLEGSRETQYF.

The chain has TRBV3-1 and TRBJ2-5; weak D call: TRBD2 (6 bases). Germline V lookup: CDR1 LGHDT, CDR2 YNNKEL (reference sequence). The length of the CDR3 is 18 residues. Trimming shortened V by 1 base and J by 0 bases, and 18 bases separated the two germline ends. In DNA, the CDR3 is TGTGCCAGCAGCCAAGTTTCCGGGGGACGATTGTACCAAGAGACCCAGTACTTC. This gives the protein CASSQVSGGRLYQETQYF.

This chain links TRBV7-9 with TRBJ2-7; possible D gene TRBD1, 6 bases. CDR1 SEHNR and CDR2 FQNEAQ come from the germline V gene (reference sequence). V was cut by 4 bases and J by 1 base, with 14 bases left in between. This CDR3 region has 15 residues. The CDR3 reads CASSSGSRGSYEQYF. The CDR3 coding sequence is TGTGCCAGCAGCTCGGGTTCGAGGGGGTCCTACGAGCAGTACTTC.

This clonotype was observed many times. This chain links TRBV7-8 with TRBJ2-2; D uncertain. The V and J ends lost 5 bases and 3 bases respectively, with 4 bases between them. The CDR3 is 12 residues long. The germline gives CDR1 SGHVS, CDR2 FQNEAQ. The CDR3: CASSPDTGELFF. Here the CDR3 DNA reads TGTGCCAGCAGCCCGGACACCGGGGAGCTGTTTTTT.

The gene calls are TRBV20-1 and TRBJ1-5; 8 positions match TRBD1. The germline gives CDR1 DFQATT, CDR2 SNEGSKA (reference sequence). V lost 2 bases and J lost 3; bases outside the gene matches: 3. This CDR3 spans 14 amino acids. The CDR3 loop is CSARPGQDNQPQHF. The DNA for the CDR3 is TGCAGTGCTAGACCGGGACAGGACAATCAGCCCCAGCATTTT.

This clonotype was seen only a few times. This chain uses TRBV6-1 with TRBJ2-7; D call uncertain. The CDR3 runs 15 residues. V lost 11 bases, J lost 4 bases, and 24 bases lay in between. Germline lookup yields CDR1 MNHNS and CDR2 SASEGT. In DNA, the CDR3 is TGTGCCTCCGTTGTGAGTAGACTCGCGATGTACGAGCAGTACGTC. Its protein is CASVVSRLAMYEQYV.

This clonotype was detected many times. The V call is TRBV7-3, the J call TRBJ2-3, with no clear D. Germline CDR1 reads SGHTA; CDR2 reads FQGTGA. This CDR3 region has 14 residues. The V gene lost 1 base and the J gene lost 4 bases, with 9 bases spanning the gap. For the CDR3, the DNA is TGTGCCAGCAGCTTAAAACGGTTCCCAGATACGCAGTATTTT. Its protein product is CASSLKRFPDTQYF.